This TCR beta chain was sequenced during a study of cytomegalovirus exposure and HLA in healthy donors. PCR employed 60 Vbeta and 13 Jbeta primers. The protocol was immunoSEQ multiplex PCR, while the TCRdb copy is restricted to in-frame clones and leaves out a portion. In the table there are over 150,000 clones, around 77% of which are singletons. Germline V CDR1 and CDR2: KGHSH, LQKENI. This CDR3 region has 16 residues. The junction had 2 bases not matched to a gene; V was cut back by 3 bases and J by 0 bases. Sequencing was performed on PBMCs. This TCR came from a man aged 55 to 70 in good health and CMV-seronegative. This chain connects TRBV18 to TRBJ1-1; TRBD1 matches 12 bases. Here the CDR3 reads CASSPGQGAMNTEAFF. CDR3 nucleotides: TGTGCCAGCTCACCGGGACAGGGGGCTATGAACACTGAAGCTTTCTTT.